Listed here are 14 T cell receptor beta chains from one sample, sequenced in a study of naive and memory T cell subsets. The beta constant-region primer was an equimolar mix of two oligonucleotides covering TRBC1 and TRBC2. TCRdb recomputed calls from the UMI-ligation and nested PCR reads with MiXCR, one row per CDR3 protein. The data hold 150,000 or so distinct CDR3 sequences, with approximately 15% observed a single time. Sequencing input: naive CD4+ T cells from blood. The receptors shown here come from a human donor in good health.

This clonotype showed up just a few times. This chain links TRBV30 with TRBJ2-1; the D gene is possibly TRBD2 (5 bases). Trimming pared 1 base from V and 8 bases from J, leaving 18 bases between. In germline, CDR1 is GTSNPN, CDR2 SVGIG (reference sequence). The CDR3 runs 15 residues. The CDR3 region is CAWSGSRVGSDEQFF. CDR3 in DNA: TGTGCCTGGAGTGGTAGCCGGGTCGGTAGCGATGAGCAGTTCTTC.

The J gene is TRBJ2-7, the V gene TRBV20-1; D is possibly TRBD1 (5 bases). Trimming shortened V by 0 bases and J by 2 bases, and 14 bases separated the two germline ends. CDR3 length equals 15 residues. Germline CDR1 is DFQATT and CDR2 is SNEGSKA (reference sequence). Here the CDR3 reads CSARDMAQVTYEQYF. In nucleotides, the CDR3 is TGCAGTGCTAGAGATATGGCACAGGTCACCTACGAGCAGTACTTC.

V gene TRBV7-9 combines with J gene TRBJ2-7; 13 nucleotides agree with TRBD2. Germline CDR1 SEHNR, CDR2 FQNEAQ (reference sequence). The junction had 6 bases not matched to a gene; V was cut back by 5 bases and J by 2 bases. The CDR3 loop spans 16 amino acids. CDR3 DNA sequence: TGTGCCAGCAGCCCAGGGACTAGCGGGGCCACCTACGAGCAGTACTTC. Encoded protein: CASSPGTSGATYEQYF.

CDR3 amino acids: CASSYLTGNEQYF. The DNA for the CDR3 is TGTGCCAGCAGTTACCTAACAGGGAACGAGCAGTACTTC. This chain links TRBV6-6 with TRBJ2-7; D is possibly TRBD1 (6 bases). The ends were cut back, 2 bases at V and 5 bases at J, with 10 bases in the middle. Germline lookup yields CDR1 MNHNY and CDR2 SVGAGI (reference sequence). The CDR3 contains 13 residues.

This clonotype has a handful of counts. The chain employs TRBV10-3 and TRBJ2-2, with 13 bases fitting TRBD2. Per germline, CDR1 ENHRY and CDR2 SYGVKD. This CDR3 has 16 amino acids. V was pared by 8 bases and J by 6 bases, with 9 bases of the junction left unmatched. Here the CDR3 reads CAIDSKGLAGAGELFF. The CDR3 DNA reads TGTGCCATCGATTCCAAAGGACTAGCGGGAGCCGGGGAGCTGTTTTTT.

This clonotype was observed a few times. The CDR3 protein is CASSIQTDWEFQPQHF. The CDR3 DNA is TGTGCCAGTAGTATTCAAACAGACTGGGAGTTTCAGCCCCAGCATTTT. The chain carries TRBV19 and TRBJ1-5; D remains unclear. The germline CDR1 and CDR2 sequences are LNHDA and SQIVND (reference sequence). This CDR3 has 16 amino acids. V was clipped by 3 bases and J by 6 bases, with 18 bases between them.

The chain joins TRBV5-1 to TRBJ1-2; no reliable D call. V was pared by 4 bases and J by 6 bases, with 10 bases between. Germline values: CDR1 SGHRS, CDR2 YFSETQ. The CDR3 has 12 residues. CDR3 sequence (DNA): TGCGCCAGCAGCGGGGAAAGGGATGGCTACACCTTC. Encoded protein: CASSGERDGYTF. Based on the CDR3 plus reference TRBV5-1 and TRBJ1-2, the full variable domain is KAGVTQTPRYLIKTRGQQVTLSCSPISGHRSVSWYQQTPGQGLQFLFEYFSETQRNKGNFPGRFSGRQFSNSRSEMNVSTLELGDSALYLCASSGERDGYTFGSGTRLTVV.

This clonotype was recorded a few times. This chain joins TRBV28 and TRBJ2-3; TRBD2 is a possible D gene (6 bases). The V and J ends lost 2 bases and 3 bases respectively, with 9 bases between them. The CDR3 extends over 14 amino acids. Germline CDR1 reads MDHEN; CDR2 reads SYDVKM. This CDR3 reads CASSLRRATDTQYF. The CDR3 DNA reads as TGTGCCAGCAGTTTAAGGAGGGCGACAGATACGCAGTATTTT.

DNA of the CDR3: TGTGCCAGCAGTCCTACAGGGGTTTCACCCCTCCACTTT. This translates into CASSPTGVSPLHF. The genes are TRBV12-3 or TRBV12-4 and TRBJ1-6, with 7 bases aligning to TRBD1. After removal of 5 bases from V and 9 bases from J, the junction contained 4 bases not matched to a gene. The CDR3 consists of 13 residues.

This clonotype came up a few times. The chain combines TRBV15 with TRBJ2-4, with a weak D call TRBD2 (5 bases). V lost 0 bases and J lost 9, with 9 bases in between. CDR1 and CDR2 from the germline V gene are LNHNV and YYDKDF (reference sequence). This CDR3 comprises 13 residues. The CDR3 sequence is CATSRDPGSIQYF. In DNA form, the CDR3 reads TGTGCCACCAGCAGAGACCCGGGAAGCATTCAGTACTTC.

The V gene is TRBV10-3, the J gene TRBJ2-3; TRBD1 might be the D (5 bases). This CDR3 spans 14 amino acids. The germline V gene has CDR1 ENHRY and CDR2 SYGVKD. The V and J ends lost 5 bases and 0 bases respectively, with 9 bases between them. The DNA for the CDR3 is TGTGCCATCAGTCCGACAGTTAGCACAGATACGCAGTATTTT. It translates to CAISPTVSTDTQYF.

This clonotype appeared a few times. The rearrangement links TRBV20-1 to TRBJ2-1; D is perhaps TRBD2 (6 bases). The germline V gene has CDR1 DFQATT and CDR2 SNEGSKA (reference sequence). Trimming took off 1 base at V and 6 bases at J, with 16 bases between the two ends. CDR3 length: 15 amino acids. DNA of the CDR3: TGCAGTGCTAGAGCCCTGATTAGCGGCAGCAATGAGCAGTTCTTC. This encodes CSARALISGSNEQFF.

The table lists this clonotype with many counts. The CDR3 DNA reads TGCAGCGTTGTTGGGAGGCTTGGCTATGGCTACACCTTC. This translates into CSVVGRLGYGYTF. The chain uses TRBV29-1 and TRBJ1-2, with unresolved D. Trimming took 4 bases from V and 4 from J, leaving 13 bases between them. The CDR3 length is 13 residues. Germline CDR1 SQVTM, CDR2 ANQGSEA.

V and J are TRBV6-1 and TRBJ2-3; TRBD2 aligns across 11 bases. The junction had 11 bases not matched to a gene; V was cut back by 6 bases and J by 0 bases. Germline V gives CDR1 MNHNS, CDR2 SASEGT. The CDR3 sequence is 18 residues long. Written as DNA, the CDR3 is TGTGCCAGCAGACCCCCTAGCGGGAGGCCCCCTAGCACAGATACGCAGTATTTT. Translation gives CASRPPSGRPPSTDTQYF.